The clone carrying this T cell receptor beta chain has a handful of counts. It was with unique molecular identifiers that the TCRbeta library was prepared. MiXCR, run by TCRdb on the PCR reads, gives a single entry per CDR3 protein. This sample yields more than 250,000 distinct CDR3 sequences, of which about a tenth are seen a single time; roughly a tenth belongs to the top ten. J gave up 7 bases and V 4 bases, and 10 bases lay outside the gene matches. CDR1 and CDR2 (germline): SGHKS, YYEKEE (reference sequence). This CDR3 spans 14 amino acids. The source of the sample is a study of T-cell reconstitution after alpha-beta-depleted transplantation in children.

The source of this sequence is a human donor who donated a stem cell graft to a child with SCID. Specimen: PBMCs from the stem cell graft donor, collected from the stem cell graft. This sequence joins TRBV5-5 and TRBJ2-7; 8 bases are shared with TRBD1. DNA for the CDR3: TGTGCCAGCAGCCCGCCGGACAGGGTTGATGAGCAGTACTTC. This sequence encodes CASSPPDRVDEQYF.